This entry is about one T cell receptor (beta chain). Its antigen is as yet unknown. These data originate in a study of T cells after posttransplantation cyclophosphamide. Study results and limitations: Later blood repertoires were often dominated by clones from the donor CD8+ memory compartment.

TCRdb keeps only in-frame clones here, not all; method: immunoSEQ multiplex PCR. The data hold about 36,000 clones, with about 77% observed a single time. A marrow graft followed busulfan-fludarabine conditioning, with cyclophosphamide on days +3 and +4. In germline, CDR1 is MDHEN, CDR2 SYDVKM. CDR3 length equals 12 residues. V lost 10 bases and J lost 7, with 14 bases in between. This TCR came from a female patient in her thirties or forties who received an allogeneic stem cell transplant from a related donor, was CMV-positive, and had no GVHD. Part of the T cells may come from the graft donor. The sequenced sample was CD4+ T cells sorted from blood, obtained roughly 250 weeks after a stem cell transplant with posttransplant cyclophosphamide. This chain connects TRBV28 to TRBJ2-1; D is unclear. The CDR3 sequence: CATVVGANEQFF. Here the CDR3 DNA reads TGTGCCACCGTCGTAGGAGCGAATGAGCAGTTCTTC.